The 9 T cell receptor beta chains presented below share a single source sample, sequenced in a study of Ad26.COV2.S vaccination and SARS-CoV-2 variants (dated by TCRdb to the early 2020s). Library preparation used the immunoSEQ multiplex PCR assay. Entries here come from immuneACCESS through TCRdb and include only in-frame sequences with V and J called. Some clones fail to appear in such tables; in the studies checked, an unresolved V gene covers under half of the shortfall, and the cause of the remainder is unknown. Within this sample are fewer than 400,000 clones, with roughly 90% of them counted one time only. Approximately 5% of the sample comes from the top ten. The sample's treatment or condition label is to be understood as: around 19 received Ad26.COV2.S at low or high dose, single or two shots; a few received placebo; per-sample allocation not given. Repertoires of vaccine and placebo recipients were sequenced from samples taken on day 63 after the first injection.

The specimen was peripheral blood, collected in a trial of Ad26.COV2.S vaccine versus placebo. All receptors derive from a person between 18 and 65 years old who received the Ad26.COV2.S COVID-19 vaccine or a placebo.

The chain employs TRBV6-2 or TRBV6-3 and TRBJ1-1; D gene uncertain. Deletions cut 2 bases from V and 5 bases from J, with 9 bases between. The V gene's germline CDR1 is MNHEY and CDR2 SVGEGT. The CDR3 extends over 13 amino acids. Written as DNA, the CDR3 is TGTGCCAGCAGTTACGTTCGACAAACTGAAGCTTTCTTT. This gives the protein CASSYVRQTEAFF.

V usage is TRBV24-1 and J usage is TRBJ2-3, with 7 nucleotides matching TRBD1. V lost 6 bases to trimming and J lost 4 bases; unmatched junction nucleotides: 12. There are 16 residues in the CDR3. From germline, CDR1 is KGHDR and CDR2 SFDVKD. The CDR3 DNA is TGTGCCACCAGTACTCCGGGACAGCAGGGTCCAGATACGCAGTATTTT. Amino acids: CATSTPGQQGPDTQYF.

This sequence joins TRBV7-9 and TRBJ1-1; D remains unclear. The CDR3 runs 13 residues. V was pared by 4 bases and J by 1 base, with 7 bases between. The germline CDR1 and CDR2 sequences are SEHNR and FQNEAQ (reference sequence). The CDR3 nucleotides read TGTGCCAGCAGCTACGGAGAGAACACTGAAGCTTTCTTT. This encodes CASSYGENTEAFF.

V and J are TRBV7-2 and TRBJ1-1; D is possibly TRBD1 (5 bases). The length of the CDR3 is 15 residues. Trimming shortened V by 2 bases and J by 6 bases, and 16 bases separated the two germline ends. The germline V gene encodes CDR1 SGHTA and CDR2 FQGNSA. The CDR3 here is CASSLIGGGHAEAFF. For the CDR3, the DNA is TGTGCCAGCAGCTTAATCGGGGGAGGGCACGCTGAAGCTTTCTTT.

The chain combines TRBV5-6 with TRBJ2-5; 8 bases match TRBD2. Germline values: CDR1 SGHDT, CDR2 YYEEEE. There are 14 residues in the CDR3. Trimming cost V 0 bases and J 3 bases; bases outside gene matches: 1. The CDR3 DNA sequence: TGTGCCAGCAGCTTGGACGGGGGGGAAGAGACCCAGTACTTC. It encodes CASSLDGGEETQYF.

The chain employs TRBV19 and TRBJ2-7; 7 bases are a match to TRBD1. The CDR3 runs 14 residues. Germline V gene data show CDR1 as LNHDA and CDR2 as SQIVND (reference sequence). The junction had 2 bases not matched to a gene; V was cut back by 3 bases and J by 0 bases. The CDR3: CASSMGDSSYEQYF. The CDR3, as DNA: TGTGCCAGTAGTATGGGGGACAGCTCCTACGAGCAGTACTTC.

This rearrangement joins TRBV9 to TRBJ1-2; no reliable D call. The CDR3 runs 13 residues. Trimming left V 6 bases short and J 8 bases short, with 17 bases between. The germline gives CDR1 SGDLS, CDR2 YYNGEE. This CDR3 reads CASTPWERQGYTF. The CDR3 bases are TGTGCCAGCACCCCCTGGGAGAGGCAGGGCTACACCTTC.

The V and J genes are TRBV2 and TRBJ1-1; no reliable D call. V gave up 6 bases and J gave up 5 bases, with 13 bases separating them. The CDR3 sequence is 13 residues long. Germline CDR1 and CDR2: SNHLY and FYNNEI. CDR3 in DNA: TGTGCCAGCAGGACCGGGTGGGCGACTGAAGCTTTCTTT. Translating it yields CASRTGWATEAFF.

The J gene is TRBJ2-2, the V gene TRBV11-3; D call uncertain. The CDR3 is made up of 12 amino acids. Germline values: CDR1 SGHNT, CDR2 YENEEA. Trimming took 9 bases from V and 4 from J, leaving 9 bases between them. The CDR3 DNA follows: TGTGCCAGTGGCCGGGCCACCGGGGAGCTGTTTTTT. Protein: CASGRATGELFF.